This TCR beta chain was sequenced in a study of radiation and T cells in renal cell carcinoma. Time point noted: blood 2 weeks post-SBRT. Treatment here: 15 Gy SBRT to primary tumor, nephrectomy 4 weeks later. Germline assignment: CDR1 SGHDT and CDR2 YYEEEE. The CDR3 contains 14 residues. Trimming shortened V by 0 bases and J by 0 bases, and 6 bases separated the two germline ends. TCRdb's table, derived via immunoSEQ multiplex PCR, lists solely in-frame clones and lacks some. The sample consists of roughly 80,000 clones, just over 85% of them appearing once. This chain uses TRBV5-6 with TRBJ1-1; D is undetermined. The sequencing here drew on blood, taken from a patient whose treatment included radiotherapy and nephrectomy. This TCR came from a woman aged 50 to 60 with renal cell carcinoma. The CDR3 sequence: CASSLVSLNTEAFF. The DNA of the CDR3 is TGTGCCAGCAGCTTGGTCAGCTTGAACACTGAAGCTTTCTTT.